This T cell receptor beta chain appears in the sequencing data of a study of blood T cell repertoires in COVID-19. Study information: Some COVID-19 samples were acute and others convalescent; all came from the United States, Italy and Spain.

Germline V lookup: CDR1 ENHRY, CDR2 SYGVKD. V lost 0 bases and J 3 bases, leaving 8 bases between the germline ends. This CDR3 spans 14 amino acids. The method was immunoSEQ multiplex PCR; TCRdb's version includes in-frame clones alone and lacks a portion of them. Of a few hundred thousand clones detected, around 87% appear once; the ten largest clones hold 1% to 1.3%. Among Cohort 3 donors, those recovered had two negative PCRs, clearance, or symptom resolution. The sequence came from a man aged 25 to 45 who had recovered from COVID-19. The rearrangement uses TRBV10-3 and TRBJ1-1; D is possibly TRBD1 (5 bases). The specimen sequenced was PBMCs or T cells enriched from blood (not recorded which). In nucleotides, the CDR3 is TGTGCCATCAGTGAGTCCTCAGGGTACACTGAAGCTTTCTTT. It is translated as CAISESSGYTEAFF.